This T cell receptor (beta chain) originates from a study of read filtering for tumor transcriptome and immune sequencing. On the study more broadly: 8 patients were R-ISS I, approximately 15 were R-ISS II, roughly seven were R-ISS III.

Germline V CDR1 and CDR2: DFQATT, SNEGSKA (reference sequence). This CDR3 contains 17 residues. Germline trimming cut 0 bases from V and 4 bases from J; bases unmatched to any gene: 6. Broader study findings: This fraction held mixed bone marrow immune cells after CD138-negative sorting.

From roughly 0.4 ug of RNA, a library with molecular barcoded alpha/delta and beta/gamma adaptors was made. TCRdb independently ran MiXCR on the reads; one entry per CDR3 protein. The table records 100,000 to 150,000 distinct CDR3 sequences, about 13% of them present only once. This clonotype showed up just a few times. Its antigen is currently unknown. This TCR derives from a donor aged 40 or over with multiple myeloma. The rearrangement links TRBV20-1 to TRBJ2-1; 13 bases match TRBD2. The sequenced sample was a population of CD138-negative cells sorted from bone marrow. The CDR3 region is CSARDITGLAGYNEQFF. The CDR3 region has the DNA TGCAGTGCTAGAGATATTACGGGACTAGCGGGATACAATGAGCAGTTCTTC.